Presented here are 18 T cell receptor beta chains from one specimen sequenced in a study of blood T cell repertoires in COVID-19. Assay used: immunoSEQ multiplex PCR; TCRdb lists only in-frame clones, some missing. The table includes about 170,000 clones, about 74% detected once. What was sequenced was peripheral blood. The receptor source for this set is a woman of 80 years or more with acute or convalescent COVID-19.

The chain is built from TRBV18 and TRBJ2-7; 7 bases agree with TRBD2. Trimming removed 2 bases from V and 3 bases from J; junction bases left unmatched: 13. The CDR3 loop spans 17 amino acids. Looked up from germline, CDR1 is KGHSH and CDR2 is LQKENI. The chain's CDR3 is CASSPVTAIGLGYEQYF. The CDR3 nucleotides are TGTGCCAGCTCACCAGTCACAGCGATCGGACTAGGCTACGAGCAGTACTTC.

This chain connects TRBV7-9 to TRBJ1-2; a possible D gene is TRBD1 (6 bases). Germline CDR1 SEHNR, CDR2 FQNEAQ (reference sequence). CDR3 length: 16 amino acids. The V end was cut by 0 bases, the J end by 2 bases, with 13 bases between. CDR3 bases: TGTGCCAGCAGCTTAGCCGGAGGACAGCAAAACTATGGCTACACCTTC. The encoded protein is CASSLAGGQQNYGYTF.

This clone came up a few times. The chain combines TRBV5-1 with TRBJ2-2, with 9 bases aligning to TRBD1. Losses at the gene ends were 8 bases for V and 5 bases for J; bases not matched to a gene: 7. Germline CDR1 reads SGHRS; CDR2 reads YFSETQ. The CDR3 runs to 14 residues. For the CDR3, the DNA is TGCGCCAGGACGGGGACAGGGAAAACCGGGGAGCTGTTTTTT. Translated, it gives CARTGTGKTGELFF.

Of note for this clone: A junction boundary mismatches the germline segment, possibly from a read error. The chain is built from TRBV7-2 and TRBJ2-2; D might be TRBD1 (6 bases). Germline CDR1 and CDR2: SGHTA and FQGNSA. This CDR3 is built from 14 residues. The CDR3 bases are TGTGCCAGCAGCCGTGACAGGACCACCGCGGAGCTGTTTTTT. Encoded protein: CASSRDRTTAELFF.

V and J are TRBV15 and TRBJ1-5, with D maybe TRBD1 (6 bases). Germline values: CDR1 LNHNV, CDR2 YYDKDF (reference sequence). The CDR3 length is 16 residues. Trimming took 1 base from V and 5 from J, leaving 15 bases between them. This chain's CDR3 is CATSRAPGGGHQPQHF. Here the CDR3 DNA reads TGTGCCACCAGCAGAGCCCCTGGGGGGGGGCATCAGCCCCAGCATTTT.

CDR3 sequence reads: CASSVGQGLSSYEQYF. CDR3 nucleotides: TGTGCCAGCAGTGTGGGACAGGGTCTGAGCTCCTACGAGCAGTACTTC. The V and J genes are TRBV6-1 and TRBJ2-7, with 9 bases that match TRBD1. Germline trimming cut 4 bases from V and 0 bases from J; bases unmatched to any gene: 7. This CDR3 comprises 16 residues. The V gene's germline CDR1 is MNHNS and CDR2 SASEGT.

The J gene is TRBJ2-4, the V gene TRBV7-3; 9 bases are a match to TRBD1. The CDR3 runs to 18 residues. The V segment lost 0 bases and the J segment 5 bases; nucleotides outside the gene matches: 11. Per germline, CDR1 SGHTA and CDR2 FQGTGA. The CDR3, as DNA: TGTGCCAGCAGCTTAACGTCGGGTTGGGACAGGGCGGAAAACATTCAGTACTTC. Protein sequence: CASSLTSGWDRAENIQYF.

This chain's CDR3 is CASSVVLSGSTDTQYF. The CDR3 region has the DNA TGTGCCAGCAGCGTAGTACTGTCCGGGAGCACAGATACGCAGTATTTT. The rearrangement links TRBV9 to TRBJ2-3; D is unresolved. Germline V CDR1 and CDR2: SGDLS, YYNGEE. V lost 0 bases, J lost 0 bases, and 11 bases lay in between. CDR3 length: 16 amino acids.

The V and J genes are TRBV28 and TRBJ1-1; a possible D gene is TRBD1 (6 bases). Germline-derived CDR1 and CDR2 are MDHEN and SYDVKM. Deletions cut 6 bases from V and 1 base from J, with 15 bases between. The CDR3 runs to 15 residues. CDR3 in amino acids: CASSGQTIANTEAFF. The CDR3 DNA sequence: TGTGCCAGCAGCGGACAGACAATAGCGAACACTGAAGCTTTCTTT.

V gene TRBV18 combines with J gene TRBJ1-1, with 8 positions matching TRBD1. Germline V lookup: CDR1 KGHSH, CDR2 LQKENI. The CDR3 consists of 14 residues. The J segment lost 5 bases and the V segment lost 3 bases, leaving 5 bases of the junction unmatched. CDR3 sequence (DNA): TGTGCCAGCTCACCGGACAGGGCTGTGACTGAAGCTTTCTTT. This encodes CASSPDRAVTEAFF. Variable domain in full (rest from reference TRBV18 and TRBJ1-1): NAGVMQNPRHLVRRRGQEARLRCSPMKGHSHVYWYRQLPEEGLKFMVYLQKENIIDESGMPKERFSAEFPKEGPSILRIQQVVRGDSAAYFCASSPDRAVTEAFFGQGTRLTVV.

This rearrangement joins TRBV30 to TRBJ1-5; the D gene is possibly TRBD1 (6 bases). V was clipped by 5 bases and J by 5 bases, with 13 bases between them. CDR1 and CDR2 from the germline V gene are GTSNPN and SVGIG (reference sequence). CDR3 length: 13 residues. CDR3 nucleotides: TGTGCCTGGGAACAGGGTTGGGATCAGCCCCAGCATTTT. Translation gives CAWEQGWDQPQHF.

This sequence joins TRBV19 and TRBJ2-1; 7 nucleotides line up with TRBD2. The CDR3 length is 18 residues. The germline V gene has CDR1 LNHDA and CDR2 SQIVND (reference sequence). V dropped 1 base and J dropped 5; count of bases not matched to a gene: 14. Here the CDR3 reads CASSIVFMGGVGDNEQFF. Written as DNA, the CDR3 is TGTGCCAGTAGTATAGTTTTCATGGGAGGGGTAGGGGACAATGAGCAGTTCTTC.

This chain links TRBV9 with TRBJ1-1, with D maybe TRBD1 (5 bases). This CDR3 region has 13 residues. Looked up from germline, CDR1 is SGDLS and CDR2 is YYNGEE. The V gene lost 3 bases and the J gene lost 3 bases, with 9 bases spanning the gap. Here the CDR3 DNA reads TGTGCCAGCAGCGCAGGGTTACACACTGAAGCTTTCTTT. Its protein is CASSAGLHTEAFF.

The chain uses TRBV10-3 and TRBJ1-5, with 7 bases fitting TRBD1. Unmatched junction bases numbered 5, after V lost 9 bases and J lost 0 bases. The CDR3 extends over 14 amino acids. CDR1 ENHRY and CDR2 SYGVKD come from the germline V gene. CDR3 in DNA: TGTGCCATTAGGGGGCAGCATAGCAATCAGCCCCAGCATTTT. The encoded protein is CAIRGQHSNQPQHF.

This chain joins TRBV9 and TRBJ2-3; D perhaps matches TRBD2 (6 bases). The germline V gene encodes CDR1 SGDLS and CDR2 YYNGEE. The V and J ends lost 2 bases and 1 base respectively, with 14 bases between them. This CDR3 has 16 amino acids. The CDR3 sequence is CASSVTPGTRTDTQYF. CDR3 in DNA: TGTGCCAGCAGCGTTACCCCAGGGACTCGCACAGATACGCAGTATTTT.

V gene TRBV6-1 combines with J gene TRBJ1-5; TRBD1 might be the D (5 bases). CDR3 length: 17 residues. Trimming cost V 1 base and J 0 bases, with 13 bases left between them. CDR1 and CDR2 (germline): MNHNS, SASEGT. CDR3 loop: CASSEVGQGNSNQPQHF. In DNA form, the CDR3 reads TGTGCCAGCAGTGAAGTCGGGCAGGGTAATAGCAATCAGCCCCAGCATTTT.

The J gene is TRBJ1-6, the V gene TRBV27; maybe TRBD1 (6 bases). The CDR3 runs to 13 residues. Trimming pared 5 bases from V and 10 bases from J, leaving 12 bases between. Germline V gives CDR1 MNHEY, CDR2 SMNVEV (reference sequence). As DNA, the CDR3 is TGTGCCAGCAGTCCCACAGGGTACTCACCCCTCCACTTT. Amino acids: CASSPTGYSPLHF.

This clone has a handful of counts. The chain recombines TRBV3-1 (or the pseudogene TRBV3-2) with TRBJ1-1; D is unclear. This CDR3 region has 11 residues. Germline CDR1 is LGHDT and CDR2 is YNNKEL (reference sequence). This chain's CDR3 is CASGDNTEAFF. The CDR3, as DNA: TGTGCATCCGGGGATAACACTGAAGCTTTCTTT.